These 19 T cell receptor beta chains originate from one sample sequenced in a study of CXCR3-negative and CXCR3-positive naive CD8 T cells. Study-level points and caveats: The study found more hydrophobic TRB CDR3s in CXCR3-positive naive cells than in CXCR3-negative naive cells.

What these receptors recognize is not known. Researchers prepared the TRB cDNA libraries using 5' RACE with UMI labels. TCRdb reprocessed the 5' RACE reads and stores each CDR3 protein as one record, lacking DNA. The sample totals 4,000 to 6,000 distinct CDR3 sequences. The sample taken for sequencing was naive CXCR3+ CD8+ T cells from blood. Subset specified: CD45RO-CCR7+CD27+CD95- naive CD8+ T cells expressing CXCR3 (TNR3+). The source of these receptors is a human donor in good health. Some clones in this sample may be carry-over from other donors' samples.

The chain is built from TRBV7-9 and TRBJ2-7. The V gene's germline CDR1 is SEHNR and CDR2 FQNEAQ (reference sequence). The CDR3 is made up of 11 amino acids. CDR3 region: CASTDTYEQYF.

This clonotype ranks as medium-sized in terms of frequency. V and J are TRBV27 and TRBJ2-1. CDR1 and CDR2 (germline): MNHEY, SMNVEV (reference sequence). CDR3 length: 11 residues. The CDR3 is CASSQWDEQFF.

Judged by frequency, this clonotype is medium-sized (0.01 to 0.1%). The CDR3 reads CSASQKDRMFYEQYF. The chain is built from TRBV20-1 and TRBJ2-7; TCRdb gives TRBD1 as the D gene, but with no DNA this cannot be confirmed. The length of the CDR3 is 15 residues. Germline CDR1 is DFQATT and CDR2 is SNEGSKA (reference sequence).

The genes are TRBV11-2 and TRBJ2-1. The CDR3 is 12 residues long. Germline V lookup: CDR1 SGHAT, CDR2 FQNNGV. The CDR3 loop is CASSYWDNEQFF.

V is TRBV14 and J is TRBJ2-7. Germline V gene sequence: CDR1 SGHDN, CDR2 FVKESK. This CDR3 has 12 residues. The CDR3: CASSQDSYEQYF.

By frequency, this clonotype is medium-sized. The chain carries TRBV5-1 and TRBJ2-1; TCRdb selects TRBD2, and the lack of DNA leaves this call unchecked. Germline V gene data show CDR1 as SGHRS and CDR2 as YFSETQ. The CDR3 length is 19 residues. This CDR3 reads CASSLYEGLAIGFYNEQFF. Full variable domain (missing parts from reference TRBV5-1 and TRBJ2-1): KAGVTQTPRYLIKTRGQQVTLSCSPISGHRSVSWYQQTPGQGLQFLFEYFSETQRNKGNFPGRFSGRQFSNSRSEMNVSTLELGDSALYLCASSLYEGLAIGFYNEQFFGPGTRLTVL.

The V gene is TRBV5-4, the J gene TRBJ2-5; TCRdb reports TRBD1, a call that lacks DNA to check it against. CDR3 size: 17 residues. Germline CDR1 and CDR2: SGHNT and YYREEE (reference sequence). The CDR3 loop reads CASSLALRTGTQETQYF. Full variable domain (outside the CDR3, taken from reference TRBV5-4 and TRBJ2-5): ETGVTQSPTHLIKTRGQQVTLRCSSQSGHNTVSWYQQALGQGPQFIFQYYREEENGRGNFPPRFSGLQFPNYSSELNVNALELDDSALYLCASSLALRTGTQETQYFGPGTRLLVL.

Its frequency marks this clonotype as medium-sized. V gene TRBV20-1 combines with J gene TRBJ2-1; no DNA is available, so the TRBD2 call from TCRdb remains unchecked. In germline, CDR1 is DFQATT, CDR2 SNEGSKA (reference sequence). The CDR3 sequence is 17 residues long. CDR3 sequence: CSARDLLLLAGDNEQFF.

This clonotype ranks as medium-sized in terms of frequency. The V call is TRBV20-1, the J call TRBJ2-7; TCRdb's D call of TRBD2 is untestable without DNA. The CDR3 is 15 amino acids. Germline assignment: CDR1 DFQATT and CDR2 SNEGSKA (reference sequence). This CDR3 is CSARDESGASYEQYF.

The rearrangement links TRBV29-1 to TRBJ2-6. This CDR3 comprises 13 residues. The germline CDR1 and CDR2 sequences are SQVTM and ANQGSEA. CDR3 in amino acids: CSVVGLGTNVLTF. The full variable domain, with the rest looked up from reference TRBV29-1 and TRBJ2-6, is SAVISQKPSRDICQRGTSLTIQCQVDSQVTMMFWYRQQPGQSLTLIATANQGSEATYESGFVIDKFPISRPNLTFSTLTVSNMSPEDSSIYLCSVVGLGTNVLTFGAGSRLTVL.

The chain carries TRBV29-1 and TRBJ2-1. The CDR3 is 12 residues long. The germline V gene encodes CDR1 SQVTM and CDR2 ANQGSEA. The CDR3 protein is CSVAPSYNEQFF.

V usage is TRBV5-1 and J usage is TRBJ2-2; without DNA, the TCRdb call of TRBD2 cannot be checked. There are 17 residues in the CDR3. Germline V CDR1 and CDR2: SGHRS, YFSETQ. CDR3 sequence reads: CASSSEVAGPNTGELFF. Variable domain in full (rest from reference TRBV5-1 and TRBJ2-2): KAGVTQTPRYLIKTRGQQVTLSCSPISGHRSVSWYQQTPGQGLQFLFEYFSETQRNKGNFPGRFSGRQFSNSRSEMNVSTLELGDSALYLCASSSEVAGPNTGELFFGEGSRLTVL.

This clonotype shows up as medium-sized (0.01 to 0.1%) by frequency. CDR3 residues: CASSGRTSGPQNEQFF. The rearrangement joins TRBV6-1 to TRBJ2-1; the D gene TCRdb calls, TRBD2, cannot be checked with no DNA. The length of the CDR3 is 16 residues. Germline CDR1 reads MNHNS; CDR2 reads SASEGT.

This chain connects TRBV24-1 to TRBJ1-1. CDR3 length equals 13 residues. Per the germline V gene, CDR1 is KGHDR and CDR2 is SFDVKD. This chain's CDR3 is CATSDFGNTEAFF.

CDR3 protein: CASRFTTSGGGDTQYF. This sequence joins TRBV6-5 and TRBJ2-3; as DNA is missing, the TRBD2 call by TCRdb cannot be tested. Germline V lookup: CDR1 MNHEY, CDR2 SVGAGI. The CDR3 loop spans 16 amino acids.

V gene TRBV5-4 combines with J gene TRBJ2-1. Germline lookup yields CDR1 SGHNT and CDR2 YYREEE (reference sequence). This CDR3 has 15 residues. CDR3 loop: CASSLARLAGNEQFF. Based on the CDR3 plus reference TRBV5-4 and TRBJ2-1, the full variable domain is ETGVTQSPTHLIKTRGQQVTLRCSSQSGHNTVSWYQQALGQGPQFIFQYYREEENGRGNFPPRFSGLQFPNYSSELNVNALELDDSALYLCASSLARLAGNEQFFGPGTRLTVL.

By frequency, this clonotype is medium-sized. The CDR3 spells CSTGTGVSDTQYF. The rearrangement joins TRBV29-1 to TRBJ2-3; TCRdb gives TRBD1 as the D gene, but with no DNA this cannot be confirmed. Looked up from germline, CDR1 is SQVTM and CDR2 is ANQGSEA. This CDR3 region has 13 residues.

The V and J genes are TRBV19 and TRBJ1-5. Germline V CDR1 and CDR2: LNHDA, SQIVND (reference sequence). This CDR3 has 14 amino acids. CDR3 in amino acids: CASSILGSNQPQHF.

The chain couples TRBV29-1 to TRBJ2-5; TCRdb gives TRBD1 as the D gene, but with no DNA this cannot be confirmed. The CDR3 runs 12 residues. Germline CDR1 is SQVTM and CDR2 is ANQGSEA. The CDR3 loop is CSATTVWETQYF.